Listed below are T cell receptor beta chains from one sample, sequenced in a study of cytomegalovirus exposure and HLA in healthy donors. The method was immunoSEQ multiplex PCR; TCRdb's version includes in-frame clones alone and lacks a portion of them. The sample yields 90,000 to 130,000 clones, just over 75% seen once. The source material was PBMCs. The origin of the receptors is a man aged 30 to 39 in good health and CMV-seropositive. The conserved cysteine and the conserved F or W are not part of the CDR3 here.

j_call	v_call	cdr3_aa
TRBJ2-1	TRBV4-2	ASSPAPYVSGDNEQF
TRBJ1-1	TRBV6-6	ASSYKEGEAF
TRBJ1-5	TRBV7-2	ASSLGLINQPQH
TRBJ2-1	TRBV20-1	SARRGNEQF
TRBJ1-1	TRBV4-3	ASSQVFGTGDTEAF
TRBJ2-2	TRBV28	ASSLLYTDNTGELF
TRBJ2-7	TRBV4-1	ASSQDDAAPYEQY
TRBJ2-7	TRBV15	ATSRDVFEILPYEQY
TRBJ1-4	TRBV7-2	ASSLGGGTNEKLF
TRBJ2-1	TRBV6-6	ATDSYNEQF